Many counts were recorded for the clone carrying this T cell receptor (beta chain). These data come from a study of T cells in Graves' hyperthyroidism and ophthalmopathy. Amplification of TCR beta CDR3 regions was performed using RNA transcripts as template. The HTBI primer set was used in a first-round RT-PCR of the TCR CDR3. TCRdb redid the calling of the multiplex PCR reads with MiXCR, one entry per CDR3 protein. The sample shows around 350,000 distinct CDR3 sequences, around 15% of them seen only once. Germline lookup yields CDR1 MNHEY and CDR2 SVGAGI. V was clipped by 1 base and J by 0 bases, with 7 bases between them. This CDR3 is 16 amino acids long. Reasons for excluding patients were uncontrolled infection, other autoimmune disease, pregnancy or lactation.

The chain couples TRBV6-5 to TRBJ1-6; TRBD1 might be the D (5 bases). This TCR was recovered from a woman aged 25 to 45 with Graves' ophthalmopathy. Sequencing was done on a sample of blood. CDR3 nucleotides: TGTGCCAGCAGTTACTGGGGGGGCTCCTATAATTCACCCCTCCACTTT. This sequence encodes CASSYWGGSYNSPLHF.